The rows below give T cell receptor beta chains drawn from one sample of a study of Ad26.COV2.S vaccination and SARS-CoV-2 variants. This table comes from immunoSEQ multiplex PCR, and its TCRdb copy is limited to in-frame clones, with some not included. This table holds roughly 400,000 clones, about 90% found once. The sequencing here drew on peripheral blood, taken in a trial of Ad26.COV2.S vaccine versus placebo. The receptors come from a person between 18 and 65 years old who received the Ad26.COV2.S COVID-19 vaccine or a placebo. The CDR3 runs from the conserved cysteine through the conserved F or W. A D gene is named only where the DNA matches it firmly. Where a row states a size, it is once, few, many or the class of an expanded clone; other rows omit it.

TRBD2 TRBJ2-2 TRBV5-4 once CASSQGLAGGGAGELFF TGTGCCAGCAGCCAAGGACTAGCGGGGGGCGGCGCCGGGGAGCTGTTTTTT
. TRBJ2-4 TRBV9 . CASSVATRDIQYF TGTGCCAGCAGCGTAGCCACTAGGGACATTCAGTACTTC
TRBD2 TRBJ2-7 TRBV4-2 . CASSQVVERRGRYEQYF TGTGCCAGCAGCCAAGTGGTAGAAAGGCGGGGGAGATACGAGCAGTACTTC
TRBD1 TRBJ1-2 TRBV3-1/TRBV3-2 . CASRGQGAPYGYTF TGTGCCAGCAGGGGCCAGGGGGCCCCCTATGGCTACACCTTC
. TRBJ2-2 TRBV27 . CASSLSGGVGTGELFF TGTGCCAGCAGTTTATCGGGGGGCGTGGGCACCGGGGAGCTGTTTTTT
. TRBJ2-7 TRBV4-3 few CASSQDRGGIYEQYF TGCGCCAGCAGCCAAGACAGGGGAGGGATATACGAGCAGTACTTC
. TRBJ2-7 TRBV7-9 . CASSFGWGRPYEQYF TGTGCCAGCAGTTTTGGCTGGGGGCGCCCCTACGAGCAGTACTTC
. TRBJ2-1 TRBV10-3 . CAISGQGGGNEQFF TGTGCCATCAGTGGCCAGGGGGGGGGCAATGAGCAGTTCTTC
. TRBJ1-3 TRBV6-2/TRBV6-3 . CASSTPRRGSGNTIYF TGTGCCAGCAGTACGCCACGCAGGGGCTCTGGAAACACCATATATTTT
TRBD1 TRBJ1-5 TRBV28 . CASTFYWDSLNQPQHF TGTGCCAGCACATTTTACTGGGACAGCTTGAATCAGCCCCAGCATTTT
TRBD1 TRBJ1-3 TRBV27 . CASRRDSGGNTIYF TGTGCCAGCAGAAGGGACAGCGGGGGGAACACCATATATTTT
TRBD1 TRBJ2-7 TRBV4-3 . CASSQGQGSEQYF TGCGCCAGCAGCCAGGGACAGGGATCCGAGCAGTACTTC